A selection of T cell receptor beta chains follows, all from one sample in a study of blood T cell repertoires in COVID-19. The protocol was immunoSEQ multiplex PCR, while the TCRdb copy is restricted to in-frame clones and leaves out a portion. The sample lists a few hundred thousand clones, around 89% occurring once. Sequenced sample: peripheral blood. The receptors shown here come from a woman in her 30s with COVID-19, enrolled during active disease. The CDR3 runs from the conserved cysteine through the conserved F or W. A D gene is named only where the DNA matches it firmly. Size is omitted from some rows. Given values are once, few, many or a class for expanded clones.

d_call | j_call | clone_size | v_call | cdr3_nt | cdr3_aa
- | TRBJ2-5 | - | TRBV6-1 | TGTGCCAGCAGTGAAAACACAGGGTGGCAAGAGACCCAGTACTTC | CASSENTGWQETQYF
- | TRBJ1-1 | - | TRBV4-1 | TGCGCCAGCAGCCAAGATCCGGACACTATGAACACTGAAGCTTTCTTT | CASSQDPDTMNTEAFF
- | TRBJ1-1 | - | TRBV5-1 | TGCGCCAGCCGGGGGGTCACGGGCACTGAAGCTTTCTTT | CASRGVTGTEAFF
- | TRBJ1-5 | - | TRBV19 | TGTGCCAGTAGTATAGCCAGGGTAGGCAATCAGCCCCAGCATTTT | CASSIARVGNQPQHF
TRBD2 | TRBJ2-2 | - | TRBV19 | TGTGCCAGTAGTACGGGACTAGCGGGAGGGGTACTGTTTTTT | CASSTGLAGGVLFF
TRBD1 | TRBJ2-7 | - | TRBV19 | TGTGCCAGTACCATATCGGGACAGGGGGTCTACGAGCAGTACTTC | CASTISGQGVYEQYF
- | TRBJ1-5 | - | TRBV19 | TGTGCCAGTAGTATAGTCGGGGGAAATAATCAGCCCCAGCATTTT | CASSIVGGNNQPQHF
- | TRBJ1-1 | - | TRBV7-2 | TGTGCCAGCAGCTTAGCAGGAAGGACTAACACTGAAGCTTTCTTT | CASSLAGRTNTEAFF
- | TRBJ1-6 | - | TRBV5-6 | TGTGCCAGCAGCCTACGACAAGTAAATTCACCCCTCCACTTT | CASSLRQVNSPLHF
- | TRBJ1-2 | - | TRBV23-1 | TGCGCCAGCAAGCGACAGCGCGATAAGAGGGGCTACACCTTC | CASKRQRDKRGYTF
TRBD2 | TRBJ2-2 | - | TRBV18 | TGTGCCAGCTCACCACTGCGGACTAGAGAAACCGGGGAGCTGTTTTTT | CASSPLRTRETGELFF
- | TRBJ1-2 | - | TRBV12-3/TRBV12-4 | TGTGCCAGCAGTTCCCGGGGTCCCCGCGGCTACACCTTC | CASSSRGPRGYTF
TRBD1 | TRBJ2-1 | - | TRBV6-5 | TGTGCCAGCAGTTTCCTCAGGACAGGATACTACAATGAGCAGTTCTTC | CASSFLRTGYYNEQFF
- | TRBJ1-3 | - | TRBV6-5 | TGTGCCAGCAGTTTCCGTCGGGGCTCTGGAAACACCATATATTTT | CASSFRRGSGNTIYF
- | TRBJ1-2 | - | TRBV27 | TGTGCCAGCAGGACTGACAGGAACTATGGCTACACCTTC | CASRTDRNYGYTF
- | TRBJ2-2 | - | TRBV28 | TGTGCCAGCAGTTTAGAGGGGGCGAACACCGGGGAGCTGTTTTTT | CASSLEGANTGELFF
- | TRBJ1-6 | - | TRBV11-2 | TGTGCCAGCAGCCCAGGGCTCTATAATTCACCCCTCCACTTT | CASSPGLYNSPLHF
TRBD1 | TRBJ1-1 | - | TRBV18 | TGTGCCAGCTCACCACTTAGGACAGGGGATTTGAACACTGAAGCTTTCTTT | CASSPLRTGDLNTEAFF
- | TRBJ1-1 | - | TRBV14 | TGTGCCAGCAGAAACAGGGAGAACACTGAAGCTTTCTTT | CASRNRENTEAFF
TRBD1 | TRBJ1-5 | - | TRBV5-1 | TGCGCCAGCAGTGGGACAGGGTTTGGCAATCAGCCCCAGCATTTT | CASSGTGFGNQPQHF
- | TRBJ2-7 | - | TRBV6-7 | TGTGCCAGCAGTTACCTCAGCGCCTACGAGCAGTACTTC | CASSYLSAYEQYF
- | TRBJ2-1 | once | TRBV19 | TGTGCCAGTAGCGCGATGGCGGGGTTCTACAATGAGCAGTTCTTC | CASSAMAGFYNEQFF
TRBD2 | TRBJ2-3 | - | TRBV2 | TGTGCCAGCAGTGTTGCGGGGGGTTTGGATACGCAGTATTTT | CASSVAGGLDTQYF
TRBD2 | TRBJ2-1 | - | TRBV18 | TGTGCCAGCTCACCAGGGACTAGCGGTAGTCACTCCTACAATGAGCAGTTCTTC | CASSPGTSGSHSYNEQFF
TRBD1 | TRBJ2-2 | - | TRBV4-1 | TGCGCCAGCAGCCTCATGACAGGGTCGGTCACCGGGGAGCTGTTTTTT | CASSLMTGSVTGELFF
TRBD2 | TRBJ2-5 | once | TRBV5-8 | TGTGCCAGCAGCTTGGGTGCTAGCGGGAAACAAGAGACCCAGTACTTC | CASSLGASGKQETQYF
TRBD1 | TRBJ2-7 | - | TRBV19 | TGTGCCAGTAGTTTAACAGGGGGGTACGAGCAGTACTTC | CASSLTGGYEQYF
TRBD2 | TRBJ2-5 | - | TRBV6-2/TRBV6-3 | TGTGCCAGCAGTTATCTCGGACTAGCGGGAAGAGAGACCCAGTACTTC | CASSYLGLAGRETQYF
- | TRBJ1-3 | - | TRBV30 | TGTGCCTGGAGGGGCCTCGGACTCTCTGGAAACACCATATATTTT | CAWRGLGLSGNTIYF
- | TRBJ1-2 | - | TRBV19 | TGTGCCAGTAGTATTTTGGCTTCTAACTATGGCTACACCTTC | CASSILASNYGYTF
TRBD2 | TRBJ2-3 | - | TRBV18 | TGTGCCAGCCGGACTAGCGGAATTGCAGATACGCAGTATTTT | CASRTSGIADTQYF
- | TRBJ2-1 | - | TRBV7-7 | TGTGCTAGCAGCTTAAACCTAGCGTTCAATGAGCAGTTCTTC | CASSLNLAFNEQFF
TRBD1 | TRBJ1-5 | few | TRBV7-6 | TGTGCCAGCAGCTTGGAAACCGGGGACAGGAATCAGCCCCAGCATTTT | CASSLETGDRNQPQHF
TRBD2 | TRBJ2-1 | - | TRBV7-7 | TGTGCTAGCAGCTCCCTAGCGGGGACTTCAAGCTCCTACAATGAGCAGTTCTTC | CASSSLAGTSSSYNEQFF
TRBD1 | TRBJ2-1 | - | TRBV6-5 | TGTGCCAGCAGTTTCACGGGACAGGGGATCGATGAGCAGTTCTTC | CASSFTGQGIDEQFF
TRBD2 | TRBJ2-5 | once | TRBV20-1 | TGCAGTGCAAGTACCGGACTAGCGGTCTTGTACCAAGAGACCCAGTACTTC | CSASTGLAVLYQETQYF
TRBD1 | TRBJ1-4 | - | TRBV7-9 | TGTGCCAGCAGCTTAGGCAGGGGGCGAGAAAAACTGTTTTTT | CASSLGRGREKLFF
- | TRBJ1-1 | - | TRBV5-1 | TGCGCCAGCAGCGTGACAGCGAACACTGAAGCTTTCTTT | CASSVTANTEAFF
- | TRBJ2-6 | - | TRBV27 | TGTGCCACCCGGCCCAGGACACCCTACTCTGGGGCCAACGTCCTGACTTTC | CATRPRTPYSGANVLTF
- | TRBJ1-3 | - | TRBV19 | TGTGCCAGTACCTCGGGGAGCTCTGGAAACACCATATATTTT | CASTSGSSGNTIYF
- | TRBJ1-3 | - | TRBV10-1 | TGCGCCAGCAGTGATCCTCCGGGAAACACCATATATTTT | CASSDPPGNTIYF
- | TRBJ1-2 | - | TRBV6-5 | TGTGCCAGCAGTTACCAGGGTCGGTATGGCTACACCTTC | CASSYQGRYGYTF
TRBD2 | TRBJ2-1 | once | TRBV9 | TGTGCCAGCAGCGTAGCTTCTCGCGGGGGGGCCGGAGAGCAGTTCTTC | CASSVASRGGAGEQFF
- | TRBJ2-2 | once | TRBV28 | TGTGCCAGCAGGTTACAGACGAACACCGGGGAGCTGTTTTTT | CASRLQTNTGELFF
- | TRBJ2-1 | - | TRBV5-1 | TGCGCCAGCGGCACTGGAGGGCCCTACAATGAGCAGTTCTTC | CASGTGGPYNEQFF
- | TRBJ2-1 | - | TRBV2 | TGTGCCAGCAGTGAGGTACGAGGCGGCGACAATGAGCAGTTCTTC | CASSEVRGGDNEQFF
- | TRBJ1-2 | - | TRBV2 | TGTGCCAGCAGCATCAGGGGTCTTGGTGGCTACACCTTC | CASSIRGLGGYTF
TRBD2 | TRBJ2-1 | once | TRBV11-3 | TGTGCCAGCAGTCCTAGCGGGAGGCACAATGAGCAGTTCTTC | CASSPSGRHNEQFF
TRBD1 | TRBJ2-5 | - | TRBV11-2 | TGTGCCAGCAGCCTACCAGACAGGGCGGACCAAGAGACCCAGTACTTC | CASSLPDRADQETQYF
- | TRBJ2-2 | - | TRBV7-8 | TGTGCCAGCAGCCTCAGAGACATTGAGAACACCGGGGAGCTGTTTTTT | CASSLRDIENTGELFF